A single sample gave rise to the 6 T cell receptor beta chains below, sequenced in a study of cytomegalovirus exposure and HLA in healthy donors. The PCR employed 60 Vbeta primers together with 13 Jbeta primers. The assay was immunoSEQ multiplex PCR, and TCRdb's table has in-frame clones only and misses some. The repertoire holds under 200,000 clones, with 80% to 90% as singletons. The sample consisted of PBMCs. The receptors here all came from a woman in her thirties in good health and CMV-seronegative.

The chain combines TRBV25-1 with TRBJ2-1; 12 bases line up with TRBD2. CDR3 size: 15 residues. The germline V gene encodes CDR1 MGHDK and CDR2 SYGVNS. V was clipped by 4 bases and J by 5 bases; unmatched bases: 3. The CDR3 DNA reads as TGTGCCAGCAGTGCTACTAGCGGGAGGAACAATGAGCAGTTCTTC. Translation: CASSATSGRNNEQFF.

The chain joins TRBV19 to TRBJ2-1, with 8 bases identical to TRBD1. Germline V lookup: CDR1 LNHDA, CDR2 SQIVND (reference sequence). The CDR3 length is 13 residues. V lost 6 bases, J lost 9 bases, and 7 bases stayed unmatched. The CDR3 reads CASRVQGASEQFF. The CDR3 DNA reads TGTGCCAGTAGGGTCCAGGGGGCAAGTGAGCAGTTCTTC.

J is TRBJ1-6 and V is TRBV10-2; D perhaps matches TRBD1 (5 bases). Germline V CDR1 and CDR2: WSHSY, SAAADI. V lost 3 bases and J 5 bases, leaving 20 bases between the germline ends. The CDR3 sequence is 18 residues long. The CDR3 loop is CASSDIYDRRFNNSPLHF. The CDR3, as DNA: TGCGCCAGCAGTGACATCTATGACAGAAGATTCAATAATTCACCCCTCCACTTT.

This clone has only one observation. The chain uses TRBV19 and TRBJ2-3; possibly TRBD2 for D (6 bases). V lost 3 bases and J 6 bases, leaving 22 bases between the germline ends. Germline CDR1 and CDR2: LNHDA and SQIVND (reference sequence). The CDR3 length is 17 residues. The DNA for the CDR3 is TGTGCCAGTAGTATGGGTGTTGCGGAGCGGGTAGGGGATACGCAGTATTTT. Translating it yields CASSMGVAERVGDTQYF. The whole variable domain, remainder taken from reference TRBV19 and TRBJ2-3, is DGGITQSPKYLFRKEGQNVTLSCEQNLNHDAMYWYRQDPGQGLRLIYYSQIVNDFQKGDIAEGYSVSREKKESFPLTVTSAQKNPTAFYLCASSMGVAERVGDTQYFGPGTRLTVL.

The chain joins TRBV18 to TRBJ2-3; D unresolved. This CDR3 comprises 13 residues. V was pared by 6 bases and J by 1 base, with 8 bases between. Germline V lookup: CDR1 KGHSH, CDR2 LQKENI. The CDR3 protein is CASSSYGTDTQYF. DNA for the CDR3: TGTGCCAGCTCCAGTTATGGCACAGATACGCAGTATTTT. Full variable domain (remainder filled in from reference TRBV18 and TRBJ2-3): NAGVMQNPRHLVRRRGQEARLRCSPMKGHSHVYWYRQLPEEGLKFMVYLQKENIIDESGMPKERFSAEFPKEGPSILRIQQVVRGDSAAYFCASSSYGTDTQYFGPGTRLTVL.

The chain uses TRBV4-1 and TRBJ2-1; perhaps TRBD1 as D (5 bases). The V gene's germline CDR1 is MGHRA and CDR2 YSYEKL. The CDR3 has 16 amino acids. V dropped 0 bases and J dropped 1 base, with 10 bases sitting between them. In DNA, the CDR3 is TGCGCCAGCAGCCAAGAGGGGCTTATATCCTACAATGAGCAGTTCTTC. Translated: CASSQEGLISYNEQFF.